These T cell receptor beta chains were read from a single sample in a study of PD-L1 blockade in urothelial cancer. Using immunoSEQ multiplex PCR, the repertoire was profiled, and TCRdb retains in-frame clones only, with some absent. The repertoire holds approximately 110,000 clones, with approximately 86% as singletons. The sample here was PBMCs, taken around atezolizumab (anti-PD-L1) treatment. The receptors come from a man aged 50 to 59 with urothelial cancer. Each CDR3 is given with its conserved first and last residue. Where a row states a size, it is once, few, many or the class of an expanded clone; other rows omit it.

v_call clone_size cdr3_length cdr3_aa
TRBV12-5 - 15 CASGLRGTLGETQYF
TRBV28 - 13 CASERDRGETQYF
TRBV25-1 - 17 CASSEKGLAGYTDTQYF
TRBV6-6 - 13 CASTSSGSRAIYF
TRBV19 - 15 CASRREDRGFTEAFF
TRBV28 few 17 CASTASGTRSSYNEQFF
TRBV5-1 - 14 CASSLFGDSHEQYF
TRBV12-5 few 14 CASGFAGANYGYTF
TRBV5-1 once 15 CASSSGTSGYNEQFF
TRBV7-9 - 14 CASTPPGAGTEAFF
TRBV28 - 14 CASSFLQGGTEAFF
TRBV14 - 16 CASSPRDRLSTDTQYF
TRBV19 few 15 CASRDGQGTYNEQFF
TRBV11-2 - 13 CASSLAGAGELFF
TRBV5-3 - 17 CARSLVPPARLYNEQFF
TRBV5-1 once 12 CASSPDSNTQYF
TRBV2 - 13 CASSEDRNTEAFF
TRBV27 - 18 CASSSNRGGNRWDTEAFF
TRBV5-4 - 16 CASSHLAGSLSYEQYF
TRBV28 - 15 CASTGTSGSSYEQYF
TRBV5-1 - 16 CASSVSGGLDTGELFF
TRBV6-1 - 16 CASSEFGTGVNQPQHF
TRBV6-1 - 13 CASYATGVNEQFF
TRBV28 - 23 CATDSVSPLYSAGGPTVSGELFF
TRBV7-2 - 15 CASSFPGGRGTEAFF
TRBV10-3 - 12 CAISLTDYEQYF
TRBV5-6 - 16 CASSLFSLAGVHEQFF
TRBV2 - 14 CASSEALRTGGYTF
TRBV28 - 13 CASGDTNTGELFF
TRBV19 - 13 CASSILKSGEQFF
TRBV11-1 once 16 CASSFTTGTRGNEQFF
TRBV28 - 13 CASGMGGSGKLFF
TRBV19 - 14 CASSSQYSYNEQFF
TRBV11-2 - 14 CASFHRGAKAEAFF
TRBV27 - 16 CASSGIAGANTGELFF
TRBV19 - 13 CASRDGLEREQYF
TRBV20-1 few 11 CSATPLQEQYF
TRBV4-1 few 14 CASSASGYTDTQYF
TRBV6-1 - 14 CASSEFRQARGYTF
TRBV28 - 14 CASRPGGQNEKLFF
TRBV5-1 - 16 CASSYRLAGVSNEQFF
TRBV28 - 11 CASSASVRQFF